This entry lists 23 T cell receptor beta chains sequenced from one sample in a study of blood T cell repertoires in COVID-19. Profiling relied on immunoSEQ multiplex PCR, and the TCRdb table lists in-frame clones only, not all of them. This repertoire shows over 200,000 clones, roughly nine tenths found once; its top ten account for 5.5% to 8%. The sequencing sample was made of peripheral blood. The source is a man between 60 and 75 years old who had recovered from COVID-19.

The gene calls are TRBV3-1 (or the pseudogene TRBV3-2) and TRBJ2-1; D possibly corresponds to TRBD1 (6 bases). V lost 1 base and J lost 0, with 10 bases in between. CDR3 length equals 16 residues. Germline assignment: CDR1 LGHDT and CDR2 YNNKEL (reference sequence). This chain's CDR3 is CASSQVGQLSYNEQFF. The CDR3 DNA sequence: TGTGCCAGCAGCCAAGTTGGACAGCTCTCCTACAATGAGCAGTTCTTC.

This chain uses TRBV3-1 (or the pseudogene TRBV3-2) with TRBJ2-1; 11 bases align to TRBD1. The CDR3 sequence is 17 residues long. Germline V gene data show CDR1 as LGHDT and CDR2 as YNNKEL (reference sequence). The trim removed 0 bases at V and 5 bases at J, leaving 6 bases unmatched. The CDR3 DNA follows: TGTGCCAGCAGCCAAGATTTAAGGACAGGGGGCAACAATGAGCAGTTCTTC. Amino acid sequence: CASSQDLRTGGNNEQFF.

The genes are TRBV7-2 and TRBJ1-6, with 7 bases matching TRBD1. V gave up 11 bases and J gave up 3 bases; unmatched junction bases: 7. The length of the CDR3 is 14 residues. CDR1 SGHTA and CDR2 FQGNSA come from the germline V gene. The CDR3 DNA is TGTGCCGTCAAACAGGGGAGCTATAATTCACCCCTCCACTTT. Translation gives CAVKQGSYNSPLHF.

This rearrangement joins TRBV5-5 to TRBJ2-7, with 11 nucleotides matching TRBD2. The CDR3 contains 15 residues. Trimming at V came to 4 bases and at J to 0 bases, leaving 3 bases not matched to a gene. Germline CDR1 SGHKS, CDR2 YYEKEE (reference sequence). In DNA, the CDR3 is TGTGCCAGCAGCCTAGCGGGAGGCAGCTCCTACGAGCAGTACTTC. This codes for CASSLAGGSSYEQYF.

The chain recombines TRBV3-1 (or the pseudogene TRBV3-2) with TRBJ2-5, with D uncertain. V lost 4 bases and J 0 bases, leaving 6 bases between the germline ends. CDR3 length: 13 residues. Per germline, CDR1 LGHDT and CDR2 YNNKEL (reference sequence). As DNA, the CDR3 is TGTGCCAGCAGCCCCTCGTACCAAGAGACCCAGTACTTC. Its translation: CASSPSYQETQYF.

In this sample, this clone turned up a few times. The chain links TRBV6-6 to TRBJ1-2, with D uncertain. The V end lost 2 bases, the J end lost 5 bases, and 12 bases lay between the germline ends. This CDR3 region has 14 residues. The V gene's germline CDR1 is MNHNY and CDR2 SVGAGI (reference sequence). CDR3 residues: CASSYRSEEYGYTF. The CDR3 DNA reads TGTGCCAGCAGTTACCGATCAGAGGAGTATGGCTACACCTTC.

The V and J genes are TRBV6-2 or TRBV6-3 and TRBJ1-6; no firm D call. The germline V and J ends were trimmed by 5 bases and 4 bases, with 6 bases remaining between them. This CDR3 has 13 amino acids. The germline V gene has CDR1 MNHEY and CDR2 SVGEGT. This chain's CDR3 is CASSPRYNSPLHF. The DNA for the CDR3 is TGTGCCAGCAGTCCACGGTATAATTCACCCCTCCACTTT.

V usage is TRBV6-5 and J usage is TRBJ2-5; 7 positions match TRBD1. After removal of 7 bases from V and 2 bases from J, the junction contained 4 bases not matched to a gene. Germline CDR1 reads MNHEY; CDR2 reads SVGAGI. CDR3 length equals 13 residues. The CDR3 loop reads CASIQTGQETQYF. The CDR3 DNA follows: TGTGCCAGCATCCAGACAGGGCAAGAGACCCAGTACTTC.

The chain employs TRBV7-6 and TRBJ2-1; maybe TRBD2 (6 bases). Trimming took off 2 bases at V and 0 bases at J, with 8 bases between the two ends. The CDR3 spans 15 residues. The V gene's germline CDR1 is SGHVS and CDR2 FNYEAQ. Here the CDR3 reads CASSLMEGSYNEQFF. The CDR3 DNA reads TGTGCCAGCAGCTTAATGGAGGGCTCCTACAATGAGCAGTTCTTC.

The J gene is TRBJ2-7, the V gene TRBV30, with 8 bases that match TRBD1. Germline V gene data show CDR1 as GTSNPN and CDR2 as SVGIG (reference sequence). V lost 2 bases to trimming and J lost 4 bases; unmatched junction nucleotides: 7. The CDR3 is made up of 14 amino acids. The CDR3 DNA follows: TGTGCCTGGAGTAGAGACAGGGGAACTTACGAGCAGTACTTC. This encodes CAWSRDRGTYEQYF.

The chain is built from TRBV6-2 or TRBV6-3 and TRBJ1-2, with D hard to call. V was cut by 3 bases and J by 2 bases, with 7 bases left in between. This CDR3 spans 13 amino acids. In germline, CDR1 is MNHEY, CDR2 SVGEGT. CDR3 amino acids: CASSYGRNYGYTF. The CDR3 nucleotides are TGTGCCAGCAGTTATGGCAGAAACTATGGCTACACCTTC.

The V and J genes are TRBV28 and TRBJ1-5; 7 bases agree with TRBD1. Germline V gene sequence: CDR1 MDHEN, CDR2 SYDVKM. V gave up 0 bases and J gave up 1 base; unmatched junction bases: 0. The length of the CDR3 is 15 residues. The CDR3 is CASSLWDRSNQPQHF. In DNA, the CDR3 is TGTGCCAGCAGTTTATGGGACAGGAGCAATCAGCCCCAGCATTTT.

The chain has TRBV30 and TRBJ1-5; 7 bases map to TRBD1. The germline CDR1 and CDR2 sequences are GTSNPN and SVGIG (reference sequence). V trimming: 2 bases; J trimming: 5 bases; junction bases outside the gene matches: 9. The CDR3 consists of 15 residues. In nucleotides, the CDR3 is TGTGCCTGGAGTCCCTTAGGGGGCGCGGATCAGCCCCAGCATTTT. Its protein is CAWSPLGGADQPQHF.

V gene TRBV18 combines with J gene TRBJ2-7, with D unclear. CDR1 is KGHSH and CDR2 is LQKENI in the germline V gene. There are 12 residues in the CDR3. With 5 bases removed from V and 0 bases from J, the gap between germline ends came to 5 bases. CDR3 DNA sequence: TGTGCCAGCTCATCGAGCTCCTACGAGCAGTACTTC. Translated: CASSSSSYEQYF.

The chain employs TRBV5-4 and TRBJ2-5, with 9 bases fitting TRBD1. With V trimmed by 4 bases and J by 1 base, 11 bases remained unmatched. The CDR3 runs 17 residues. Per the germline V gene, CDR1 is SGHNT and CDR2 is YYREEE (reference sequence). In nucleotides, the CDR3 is TGTGCCAGCAGCCGCGTGGGACAGGGACCCTTCCAAGAGACCCAGTACTTC. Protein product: CASSRVGQGPFQETQYF. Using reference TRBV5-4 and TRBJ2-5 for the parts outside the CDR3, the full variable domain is ETGVTQSPTHLIKTRGQQVTLRCSSQSGHNTVSWYQQALGQGPQFIFQYYREEENGRGNFPPRFSGLQFPNYSSELNVNALELDDSALYLCASSRVGQGPFQETQYFGPGTRLLVL.

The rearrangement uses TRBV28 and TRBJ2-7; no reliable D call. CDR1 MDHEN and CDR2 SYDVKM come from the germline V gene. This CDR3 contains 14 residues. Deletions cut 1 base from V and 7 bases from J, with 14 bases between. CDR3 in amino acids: CASSLLSSFVEQYF. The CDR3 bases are TGTGCCAGCAGTTTATTGTCAAGCTTTGTAGAGCAGTACTTC.

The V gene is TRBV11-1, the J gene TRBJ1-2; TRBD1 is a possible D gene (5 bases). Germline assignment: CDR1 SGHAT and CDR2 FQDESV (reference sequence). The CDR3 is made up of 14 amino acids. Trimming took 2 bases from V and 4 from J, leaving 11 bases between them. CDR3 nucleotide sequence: TGTGCCAGCAGCTTAACAGGAGACCTCTATGGCTACACCTTC. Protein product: CASSLTGDLYGYTF.

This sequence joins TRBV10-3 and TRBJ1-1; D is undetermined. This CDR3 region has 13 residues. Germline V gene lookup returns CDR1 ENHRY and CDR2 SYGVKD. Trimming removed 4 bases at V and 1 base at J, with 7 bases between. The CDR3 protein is CAISVGKNTEAFF. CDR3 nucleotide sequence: TGTGCCATCAGTGTTGGCAAGAACACTGAAGCTTTCTTT.

The CDR3 DNA is TGTGCCAGCAGCGCCCGGGGCTACGAGCAGTACTTC. It codes for CASSARGYEQYF. The J gene is TRBJ2-7, the V gene TRBV11-2; perhaps TRBD2 as D (5 bases). The V end was cut by 5 bases, the J end by 3 bases, with 8 bases between. This CDR3 is 12 amino acids long. Germline V gene data show CDR1 as SGHAT and CDR2 as FQNNGV.

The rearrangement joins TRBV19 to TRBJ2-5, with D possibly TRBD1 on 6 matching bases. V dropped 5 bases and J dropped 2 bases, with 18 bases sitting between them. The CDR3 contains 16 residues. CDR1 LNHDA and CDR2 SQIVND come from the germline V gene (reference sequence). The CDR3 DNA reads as TGTGCCAGTAGTTTCCGACAGGCAGGGTCGCAAGAGACCCAGTACTTC. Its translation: CASSFRQAGSQETQYF.

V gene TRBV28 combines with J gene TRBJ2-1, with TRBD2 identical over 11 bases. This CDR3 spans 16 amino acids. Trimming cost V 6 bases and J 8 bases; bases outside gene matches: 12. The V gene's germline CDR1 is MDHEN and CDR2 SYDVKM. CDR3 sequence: CASSSSPLAGEDEQFF. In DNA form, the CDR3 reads TGTGCCAGCAGCTCCTCCCCACTAGCGGGAGAGGATGAGCAGTTCTTC.

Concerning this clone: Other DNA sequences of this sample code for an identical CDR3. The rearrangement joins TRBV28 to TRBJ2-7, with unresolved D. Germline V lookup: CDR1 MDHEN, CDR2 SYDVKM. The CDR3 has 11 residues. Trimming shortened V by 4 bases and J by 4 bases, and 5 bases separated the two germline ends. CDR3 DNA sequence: TGTGCCAGCAGTTCCCTTTACGAGCAGTACTTC. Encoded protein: CASSSLYEQYF. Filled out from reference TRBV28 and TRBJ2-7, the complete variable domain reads DVKVTQSSRYLVKRTGEKVFLECVQDMDHENMFWYRQDPGLGLRLIYFSYDVKMKEKGDIPEGYSVSREKKERFSLILESASTNQTSMYLCASSSLYEQYFGPGTRLTVT.

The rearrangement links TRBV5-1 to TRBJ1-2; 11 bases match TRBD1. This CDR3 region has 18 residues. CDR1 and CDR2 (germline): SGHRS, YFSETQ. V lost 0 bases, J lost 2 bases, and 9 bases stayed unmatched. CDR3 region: CASSLERTGGGINYGYTF. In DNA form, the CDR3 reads TGCGCCAGCAGCTTGGAACGGACAGGGGGCGGAATCAACTATGGCTACACCTTC.